The TCR beta chain under discussion was sequenced for a study of neoadjuvant nivolumab and ipilimumab in lung cancer. Method: immunoSEQ multiplex PCR; TCRdb's copy keeps in-frame clones and lacks some. The sample includes over 25,000 clones, 92% of them seen just once. Deletions cut 2 bases from V and 8 bases from J, with 13 bases between. This CDR3 spans 14 amino acids. Per germline, CDR1 SGHRS and CDR2 YFSETQ. The specimen was peripheral blood, collected after neoadjuvant nivolumab, alone or with ipilimumab, at or shortly before surgery. The receptor was isolated from an adult with non-small cell lung cancer. V usage is TRBV5-1 and J usage is TRBJ1-4, with D possibly being TRBD1 (6 bases). The CDR3 DNA follows: TGCGCCAGCAGCTTAGGACAGATAGGGGAAAAACTGTTTTTT. Protein: CASSLGQIGEKLFF.